Following are 5 T cell receptor beta chains from one sample sequenced in a study of technical replicates of blood from a few donors. Generated by immunoSEQ multiplex PCR, the TCRdb table keeps only in-frame clones and is missing some. The sample holds approximately 75,000 clones; about 97% are singletons and the top ten take about 0.27%. Sequencing was carried out using T cells isolated from PBMCs. These receptors were obtained from a human donor in good health.

The gene calls are TRBV4-1 and TRBJ1-3, with D possibly TRBD1 on 5 matching bases. The germline CDR1 and CDR2 sequences are MGHRA and YSYEKL. The CDR3 is 16 amino acids. Trimming took off 2 bases at V and 3 bases at J, with 14 bases between the two ends. The CDR3 sequence: CASSQIDRGNGNTIYF. CDR3 sequence (DNA): TGCGCCAGCAGCCAAATAGACAGAGGTAATGGAAACACCATATATTTT.

The V and J genes are TRBV29-1 and TRBJ2-7, with D possibly matching TRBD2 (7 bases). The CDR3 is 12 residues long. The germline gives CDR1 SQVTM, CDR2 ANQGSEA. V was cut by 7 bases and J by 2 bases, with 12 bases left in between. CDR3 nucleotides: TGCAGCGCCGAAGGGGGGGCCTACGAGCAGTACTTC. It specifies CSAEGGAYEQYF.

V and J are TRBV10-3 and TRBJ1-1; 7 nucleotides match TRBD1. CDR1 ENHRY and CDR2 SYGVKD come from the germline V gene. The length of the CDR3 is 11 residues. Trimming removed 7 bases from V and 10 bases from J; junction bases left unmatched: 6. The chain's CDR3 is CAINNRGRAFF. CDR3 bases: TGTGCCATCAATAACAGGGGACGAGCTTTCTTT.

V is TRBV19 and J is TRBJ2-7; tentatively, D is TRBD1 (5 bases). V lost 3 bases to trimming and J lost 3 bases, with 12 bases between them. Germline V gene sequence: CDR1 LNHDA, CDR2 SQIVND (reference sequence). The CDR3 runs to 14 residues. CDR3 nucleotides: TGTGCCAGTAGTATTGGCCCAGGGCTCTACGAGCAGTACTTC. Protein product: CASSIGPGLYEQYF. The full variable domain, completed using reference TRBV19 and TRBJ2-7, is DGGITQSPKYLFRKEGQNVTLSCEQNLNHDAMYWYRQDPGQGLRLIYYSQIVNDFQKGDIAEGYSVSREKKESFPLTVTSAQKNPTAFYLCASSIGPGLYEQYFGPGTRLTVT.

This rearrangement joins TRBV28 to TRBJ1-2; 7 positions agree with TRBD1. Germline V lookup: CDR1 MDHEN, CDR2 SYDVKM. V lost 6 bases and J lost 4; bases outside the gene matches: 8. The CDR3 has 14 residues. The CDR3 sequence: CASSPGQQAYGYTF. In nucleotides, the CDR3 is TGTGCCAGCAGCCCGGGACAGCAAGCCTATGGCTACACCTTC.